The 23 T cell receptor beta chains in this list originate from one sample, sequenced in a study of blood T cells in healthy people across ages. It was with a sample-barcoded 5' primer and a J-beta primer mix that a second PCR of about 6 to 12 cycles was run. Via MiXCR, TCRdb re-called the 5' RACE reads, giving one row per CDR3 protein. The sample includes about 1.6 million distinct CDR3 sequences, roughly 32% of them seen just once. Sample: blood. The receptors shown here come from a woman aged 25-40 years in good health.

The chain is built from TRBV4-2 and TRBJ2-7; D is uncertain. The ends were cut back, 1 base at V and 2 bases at J, with 9 bases in the middle. The germline CDR1 and CDR2 sequences are LGHNA and YNFKEQ. The CDR3 totals 14 residues. The CDR3 sequence: CASSQGPYAYEQYF. The CDR3 nucleotides are TGTGCCAGCAGCCAAGGGCCGTACGCCTACGAGCAGTACTTC.

The gene calls are TRBV4-1 and TRBJ1-4; possibly TRBD1 for D (5 bases). Germline CDR1 and CDR2: MGHRA and YSYEKL. Trimming stripped 2 bases from V and 5 bases from J, with 18 bases between. The CDR3 covers 17 residues. CDR3 in DNA: TGCGCCAGCAGCCAAACCAGCCAGGGATTCGGCAATGAAAAACTGTTTTTT. Translation: CASSQTSQGFGNEKLFF.

This clonotype was detected many times. The V gene is TRBV4-1, the J gene TRBJ1-5, with no clear D. There are 15 residues in the CDR3. Trimming pared 2 bases from V and 9 bases from J, leaving 17 bases between. Germline V gives CDR1 MGHRA, CDR2 YSYEKL. The CDR3 region has the DNA TGCGCCAGCAGCCAAAGGACGGAGTCATCATGGCCCCAGCATTTT. It specifies CASSQRTESSWPQHF.

V is TRBV7-9 and J is TRBJ1-6, with 9 positions matching TRBD1. There are 15 residues in the CDR3. Germline V CDR1 and CDR2: SEHNR, FQNEAQ (reference sequence). V lost 5 bases, J lost 10 bases, and 9 bases stayed unmatched. CDR3 sequence (DNA): TGTGCCAGCAGCAGACCCGGGACAGGGAACTCACCCCTCCACTTT. Amino acid sequence: CASSRPGTGNSPLHF.

In this sample, this clonotype turned up a few times. The chain links TRBV20-1 to TRBJ2-3, with D hard to call. Trimming removed 6 bases from V and 2 bases from J, with 15 bases in between. The CDR3 is made up of 14 amino acids. Germline V lookup: CDR1 DFQATT, CDR2 SNEGSKA (reference sequence). The CDR3 spells CSAPGPAITDTQYF. The CDR3 region has the DNA TGCAGTGCCCCAGGTCCAGCCATCACAGATACGCAGTATTTT.

This clonotype was seen a single time. The V call is TRBV12-3 or TRBV12-4, the J call TRBJ2-4, with D unclear. V shed 6 bases and J shed 3 bases, with 12 bases lying between them. This CDR3 region has 14 residues. CDR3 coding DNA: TGTGCCAGCAGCCCTTCCTGGGACAAAAACATTCAGTACTTC. Translated: CASSPSWDKNIQYF.

The V and J genes are TRBV9 and TRBJ1-5; D is ambiguous. The germline V gene has CDR1 SGDLS and CDR2 YYNGEE. V lost 0 bases and J 6 bases, leaving 13 bases between the germline ends. The CDR3 extends over 15 amino acids. DNA for the CDR3: TGTGCCAGCAGCGTAGATCCCGAGGGCCTTCAGCCCCAGCATTTT. Translating gives CASSVDPEGLQPQHF.

This clonotype has only a few counts. The chain joins TRBV29-1 to TRBJ1-1, with D possibly matching TRBD1 (6 bases). Germline V gene data show CDR1 as SQVTM and CDR2 as ANQGSEA. Trimming stripped 4 bases from V and 0 bases from J, with 9 bases between. The CDR3 length is 13 residues. The CDR3 here is CSVGTGMNTEAFF. The CDR3 DNA reads as TGCAGCGTTGGAACAGGGATGAACACTGAAGCTTTCTTT.

The V and J genes are TRBV27 and TRBJ2-2, with D possibly TRBD2 on 5 matching bases. The germline V and J ends were trimmed by 6 bases and 7 bases, with 21 bases remaining between them. The CDR3 has 16 residues. Germline CDR1 reads MNHEY; CDR2 reads SMNVEV (reference sequence). The chain's CDR3 is CASRLSPGSNHGELFF. In DNA form, the CDR3 reads TGTGCCAGCAGACTCTCCCCGGGATCCAACCACGGGGAGCTGTTTTTT.

In its sample, this clonotype was seen many times. CDR3 sequence: CASRRLLSDTQYF. CDR3 nucleotides: TGTGCCAGCAGGCGCCTTTTATCTGATACGCAGTATTTT. The chain recombines TRBV7-2 with TRBJ2-3, with no clear D. V was trimmed by 6 bases and J by 6 bases, leaving 13 bases between them. CDR1 and CDR2 (germline): SGHTA, FQGNSA. This CDR3 has 13 residues.

This clonotype was detected only a few times. The chain uses TRBV5-1 and TRBJ2-4; 9 bases fit TRBD1. There are 15 residues in the CDR3. CDR1 is SGHRS and CDR2 is YFSETQ in the germline V gene. V lost 0 bases and J lost 7; bases outside the gene matches: 5. CDR3 sequence (DNA): TGCGCCAGCAGCTTGGATACAGGGGGCTGGAACATTCAGTACTTC. This sequence encodes CASSLDTGGWNIQYF.

The chain combines TRBV2 with TRBJ2-3, with D unresolved. The CDR3 is made up of 14 amino acids. Trimming took 7 bases from V and 4 from J, leaving 15 bases between them. CDR1 is SNHLY, CDR2 FYNNEI, per germline. The CDR3 is CASTISPGADTQYF. As DNA, the CDR3 is TGTGCCAGCACCATCAGTCCTGGGGCAGATACGCAGTATTTT.

This chain joins TRBV4-2 and TRBJ2-2; TRBD2 matches 7 bases. The CDR3 spans 15 residues. Germline trimming cut 0 bases from V and 7 bases from J; bases unmatched to any gene: 5. The germline gives CDR1 LGHNA, CDR2 YNFKEQ. The CDR3 is CASSQERGFGGELFF. DNA of the CDR3: TGTGCCAGCAGCCAAGAGCGGGGGTTTGGCGGGGAGCTGTTTTTT.

The rearrangement joins TRBV20-1 to TRBJ1-4, with 8 positions matching TRBD1. The germline V gene encodes CDR1 DFQATT and CDR2 SNEGSKA (reference sequence). There are 16 residues in the CDR3. V lost 5 bases, J lost 5 bases, and 13 bases stayed unmatched. The CDR3 loop is CSAGVYVGQGNEKLFF. DNA of the CDR3: TGCAGTGCTGGAGTCTATGTCGGACAGGGAAATGAAAAACTGTTTTTT.

This clonotype has just one count. This chain joins TRBV28 and TRBJ2-4; unclear D gene. The tail of the sequence fits TRBJ2-7 better, so the J call may be wrong. The CDR3 is made up of 14 amino acids. The V gene's germline CDR1 is MDHEN and CDR2 SYDVKM. The CDR3 protein is CASRSSGSSYEQYF. CDR3 DNA sequence: TGTGCCAGCAGATCCTCAGGTTCCTCCTACGAGCAGTACTTC.

The V gene is TRBV2, the J gene TRBJ1-2, with a tentative D call TRBD1 (6 bases). Trimming left V 5 bases short and J 5 bases short, with 24 bases between. The CDR3 covers 17 residues. Per the germline V gene, CDR1 is SNHLY and CDR2 is FYNNEI. The CDR3 spells CASSHRVEAPLAYGYTF. The CDR3 DNA is TGTGCCAGCAGTCACAGGGTTGAGGCACCCCTAGCTTATGGCTACACCTTC.

This clonotype was counted at least ten times. The chain uses TRBV10-3 and TRBJ2-1; 7 nucleotides match TRBD2. CDR1 and CDR2 (germline): ENHRY, SYGVKD. The CDR3 runs to 15 residues. V lost 9 bases to trimming and J lost 1 base; unmatched junction nucleotides: 9. The CDR3, as DNA: TGTGCCATAAACAGCGGGACGGTATCCTACAATGAGCAGTTCTTC. It codes for CAINSGTVSYNEQFF.

In this sample, this clonotype turned up a few times. The CDR3 loop reads CSVEVLMNTEAFF. CDR3 DNA sequence: TGCAGCGTTGAAGTCCTAATGAACACTGAAGCTTTCTTT. The genes are TRBV29-1 and TRBJ1-1; D unresolved. The germline V gene encodes CDR1 SQVTM and CDR2 ANQGSEA. Trimming cost V 1 base and J 0 bases, with 6 bases left between them. This CDR3 is 13 amino acids long.

The rearrangement links TRBV12-3 or TRBV12-4 to TRBJ2-1; perhaps D is TRBD1 or TRBD2 (5 bases each). The better agreement between TRBJ2-7 and the DNA end casts doubt on the J call. This CDR3 comprises 15 residues. For the CDR3, the DNA is TGTGCCAGCAGTTCACCAGGGCTGGAGGACAATGAGCAGTACTTC. Translation: CASSSPGLEDNEQYF.

CDR3 coding DNA: TGTGCCAGCTGGGACAGTTTCCATACGCAGTATTTT. Protein: CASWDSFHTQYF. The chain is built from TRBV6-1 and TRBJ2-3; 7 positions match TRBD1. The trim removed 8 bases at V and 7 bases at J, leaving 6 bases unmatched. Germline loops: CDR1 MNHNS, CDR2 SASEGT. The CDR3 has 12 residues.

The rearrangement links TRBV15 to TRBJ2-1; D possibly uses TRBD1 or TRBD2 (5 bases each). V lost 0 bases and J lost 8, with 17 bases in between. This CDR3 is built from 16 residues. Germline assignment: CDR1 LNHNV and CDR2 YYDKDF (reference sequence). This CDR3 reads CATSRDPAGFSDEQFF. CDR3 DNA sequence: TGTGCCACCAGCAGAGATCCGGCAGGGTTTAGCGATGAGCAGTTCTTC.

The sample holds a few counts of this clonotype. J is TRBJ2-5 and V is TRBV2, with no clear D. Trimming shortened V by 4 bases and J by 4 bases, and 10 bases separated the two germline ends. CDR1 SNHLY and CDR2 FYNNEI come from the germline V gene. This CDR3 is 13 amino acids long. The CDR3 nucleotides are TGTGCCAGCAGTGTGGGCCCCGGAGAGACCCAGTACTTC. The encoded protein is CASSVGPGETQYF.

This clonotype was picked up a small number of times. This chain links TRBV7-2 with TRBJ2-1; the match to TRBD2 covers 7 bases. The CDR3 has 16 amino acids. In germline, CDR1 is SGHTA, CDR2 FQGNSA. V was clipped by 0 bases and J by 7 bases; unmatched bases: 9. CDR3 protein: CASSLALGGRENEQFF. The CDR3 coding sequence is TGTGCCAGCAGCTTAGCGCTTGGCGGGAGAGAAAATGAGCAGTTCTTC. The variable domain in full, completed from reference TRBV7-2 and TRBJ2-1, reads GAGVSQSPSNKVTEKGKDVELRCDPISGHTALYWYRQSLGQGLEFLIYFQGNSAPDKSGLPSDRFSAERTGGSVSTLTIQRTQQEDSAVYLCASSLALGGRENEQFFGPGTRLTVL.